This T cell receptor beta chain was captured by sequencing in a study of T cell responses to AZD1222 COVID-19 vaccine. Study conclusions and caveats: Donors were largely white British and mainly female; clonal diversity was possibly underestimated. Just a handful of people given AZD1222 tested seropositive at baseline.

CDR1 is MRHNA, CDR2 SNTAGT, per germline. The CDR3 sequence is 15 residues long. V lost 6 bases to trimming and J lost 3 bases; unmatched junction nucleotides: 6. Notes on this clone: Its antigen is as yet unknown.

Here immunoSEQ multiplex PCR was the method, and the copy in TCRdb shows in-frame clones only, minus some. The table records around 130,000 clones, 80% to 90% of them present only once. The sequencing used peripheral blood, collected on day 0 of AZD1222 vaccination. V gene TRBV6-4 combines with J gene TRBJ2-2; 8 bases agree with TRBD2. This receptor was taken from an adult in good health. The CDR3 nucleotides read TGTGCCAGCAGAAATTCCGGGAGGGACACCGGGGAGCTGTTTTTT. As protein: CASRNSGRDTGELFF.